This T cell receptor (beta chain) was profiled in a study of blood T cell repertoires in COVID-19. The CDR3 runs 14 residues. Germline V gene data show CDR1 as SGDLS and CDR2 as YYNGEE. V was pared by 0 bases and J by 5 bases, with 11 bases between. Clones were sequenced by immunoSEQ multiplex PCR, and TCRdb holds only the in-frame ones, with some missing. The table records a few hundred thousand clones, approximately 85% of them present only once. Sequencing was done on a sample of peripheral blood. V and J are TRBV9 and TRBJ1-2, with D uncertain. The sequence was obtained from a man aged 35 to 55 with acute or convalescent COVID-19. The DNA for the CDR3 is TGTGCCAGCAGCGTAGATGGCCAGACTTATGGCTACACCTTC. It codes for CASSVDGQTYGYTF. The full variable domain, completed using reference TRBV9 and TRBJ1-2, is DSGVTQTPKHLITATGQRVTLRCSPRSGDLSVYWYQQSLDQGLQFLIQYYNGEERAKGNILERFSAQQFPDLHSELNLSSLELGDSALYFCASSVDGQTYGYTFGSGTRLTVV.